This T cell receptor (beta chain) was sequenced during a study of T-cell reconstitution after alpha-beta-depleted transplantation in children. It was with unique molecular identifiers that the TCRbeta library was prepared. One entry per CDR3 protein results from TCRdb running MiXCR on the PCR reads. The table includes almost 250,000 distinct CDR3 sequences, over 20% detected once. Trimming took 3 bases from V and 7 from J, leaving 10 bases between them. Looked up from germline, CDR1 is SQVTM and CDR2 is ANQGSEA. This CDR3 region has 11 residues. This clonotype was obtained from a girl aged 2-10 years with Fanconi anemia, due to receive a stem cell transplant. The rearrangement joins TRBV29-1 to TRBJ2-7; D is possibly TRBD1 or TRBD2 (5 bases each). The source was PBMCs, collected before TCRalphabeta/CD19-depleted stem cell transplant. The chain's CDR3 is CSVDYWGEQYF. CDR3 in DNA: TGCAGCGTTGACTACTGGGGGGAGCAGTACTTC.